This section outlines one T cell receptor (beta chain) sequence together with its context. These data are taken from a study of blood T cell repertoires in COVID-19. CDR1 and CDR2 (germline): SGHVS, FQNEAQ. The CDR3 consists of 17 residues. J was trimmed by 0 bases and V by 5 bases; bases with no gene match: 11. Under the authors' procedure: It was from reference gene primer amplification that nucleated cell counts were estimated. Using immunoSEQ multiplex PCR, the repertoire was profiled, and TCRdb retains in-frame clones only, with some absent. That table gives V, J and clone size, and the DNA gave D and trimming. Of about 270,000 clones detected, 84% appear once; the ten largest clones hold roughly 8.6%.

This TCR came from a human donor in a cohort sampled during active COVID-19. The specimen was peripheral blood. The gene calls are TRBV7-8 and TRBJ2-7; 9 positions agree with TRBD1. As DNA, the CDR3 is TGTGCCAGCAGCCCGACTCTGGGACAGGGAGCCTCCTACGAGCAGTACTTC. This encodes CASSPTLGQGASYEQYF.